This paragraph reports one T cell receptor (beta chain). A read error may produce the germline difference seen at one junction end. TCR beta cDNA came from about 450 ng total RNA, primed with a constant-region primer. Each TCR beta library was derived from three nested multiplex PCR rounds that employed slightly modified ARM-PCR. In the first two PCR rounds, TRBV1-TRBV30 forward primers were paired with a C-beta reverse primer, and each round lasted about 9 cycles. TCRdb independently ran MiXCR on the multiplex PCR reads; one entry per CDR3 protein. This sample has around 25,000 distinct CDR3 sequences, with around 84% found just once. Co-extraction of RNA and DNA was performed on about 19-31 mg of unsorted bulk tissue. The entry originates in a study of tumor-infiltrating lymphocytes in primary liver carcinoma. This CDR3 has 14 residues. Per the germline V gene, CDR1 is MDHEN and CDR2 is SYDVKM.

Material: liver tumor tissue from sampling region 3. Sample subset: tumor region T3, left-lateral pole. The receptor was isolated from a middle-aged man with primary liver carcinoma and hepatitis B virus infection. The chain recombines TRBV28 with TRBJ2-7; D may be TRBD1 (6 bases). This chain's CDR3 is CASIRTEDSYEQYF. In DNA, the CDR3 is TGCGCCAGCATCCGGACAGAGGACTCCTACGAGCAGTACTTC.